This T cell receptor beta chain comes out of a study of neurological immune-mediated disorders. Findings and caveats of the study: One related-CDR3 cluster, which may be a signature, held the repertoires of 18 of 34 multiple sclerosis patients after phylogenetic grouping.

At least ten counts were recorded for this clonotype. Its antigen is undetermined. With 10-nucleotide random UMIs included, cDNA was synthesized by 5'RACE. From the 5' RACE reads, TCRdb called clonotypes with MiXCR, one entry per CDR3 protein. This sample has about 52,000 distinct CDR3 sequences, with about 3.5% found just once. The J segment lost 1 base and the V segment lost 2 bases, leaving 2 bases of the junction unmatched. Germline loops: CDR1 SGHRS, CDR2 YFSETQ. This CDR3 is built from 14 residues. This rearrangement joins TRBV5-1 to TRBJ1-1; 7 bases line up with TRBD1. Sequenced: PBMCs. This clonotype originated in a man under 40 with multiple sclerosis. This chain's CDR3 is CASSLQGTNTEAFF. Here the CDR3 DNA reads TGCGCCAGCAGCTTACAGGGGACGAACACTGAAGCTTTCTTT. Full variable domain (rest looked up from reference TRBV5-1 and TRBJ1-1): KAGVTQTPRYLIKTRGQQVTLSCSPISGHRSVSWYQQTPGQGLQFLFEYFSETQRNKGNFPGRFSGRQFSNSRSEMNVSTLELGDSALYLCASSLQGTNTEAFFGQGTRLTVV.